The rows below give T cell receptor beta chains drawn from one sample of a study of CD8 T cells in Susac syndrome. One entry per CDR3 protein, called by TCRdb with MiXCR from the immunoSEQ multiplex PCR reads. The sample holds about 300,000 distinct CDR3 sequences; approximately 90% are singletons and the top ten take less than 0.08%. The sample comprised CD4+ T cells from PBMCs. The receptors originated from a human donor with multiple sclerosis. Each CDR3 is given without its conserved first and last residue. The order of the fields is CDR3 protein, clone size, CDR3 length, V gene, J gene. The listing skips clone size in some rows; elsewhere it reads once, few, many or a size class.

CDR3 protein: AWSDGGGGQPQH; clone size: -; CDR3 length: 12; V gene: TRBV30; J gene: TRBJ1-5
CDR3 protein: SARATGRSNQPQH; clone size: -; CDR3 length: 13; V gene: TRBV20-1; J gene: TRBJ1-5
CDR3 protein: ATSEFGTDTQY; clone size: -; CDR3 length: 11; V gene: TRBV24-1; J gene: TRBJ2-3
CDR3 protein: ASSQAGSNQPQH; clone size: few; CDR3 length: 12; V gene: TRBV14; J gene: TRBJ1-5
CDR3 protein: SARSDREKLF; clone size: -; CDR3 length: 10; V gene: TRBV20-1; J gene: TRBJ1-4
CDR3 protein: ASQSSSGASEQF; clone size: -; CDR3 length: 12; V gene: TRBV19; J gene: TRBJ2-1
CDR3 protein: ASSLGAAGEQF; clone size: -; CDR3 length: 11; V gene: TRBV7-9; J gene: TRBJ2-1
CDR3 protein: ASSYSPITYSNQPQH; clone size: -; CDR3 length: 15; V gene: TRBV6-5; J gene: TRBJ1-5
CDR3 protein: SVSREGDTQY; clone size: -; CDR3 length: 10; V gene: TRBV29-1; J gene: TRBJ2-3
CDR3 protein: SARRSVYEQY; clone size: -; CDR3 length: 10; V gene: TRBV20-1; J gene: TRBJ2-7
CDR3 protein: ASSSTGGWNTEAF; clone size: -; CDR3 length: 13; V gene: TRBV7-9; J gene: TRBJ1-1
CDR3 protein: ASSVGAGPSTDTQY; clone size: -; CDR3 length: 14; V gene: TRBV9; J gene: TRBJ2-3
CDR3 protein: ASSRTVRGYT; clone size: -; CDR3 length: 10; V gene: TRBV23-1; J gene: TRBJ1-2
CDR3 protein: ASRAQDSSYEQY; clone size: -; CDR3 length: 12; V gene: TRBV2; J gene: TRBJ2-7
CDR3 protein: ASSGLASYNEQF; clone size: -; CDR3 length: 12; V gene: TRBV5-1; J gene: TRBJ2-1
CDR3 protein: ASSLWGRGRYTEAF; clone size: -; CDR3 length: 14; V gene: TRBV5-4; J gene: TRBJ1-1
CDR3 protein: ASSPPRQGHEQF; clone size: -; CDR3 length: 12; V gene: TRBV5-4; J gene: TRBJ2-1
CDR3 protein: AWATRAADNEQF; clone size: once; CDR3 length: 12; V gene: TRBV30; J gene: TRBJ2-1
CDR3 protein: ASSLGGLAGGNEQF; clone size: -; CDR3 length: 14; V gene: TRBV7-6; J gene: TRBJ2-1
CDR3 protein: ATSRGQGRQPQH; clone size: -; CDR3 length: 12; V gene: TRBV15; J gene: TRBJ1-5
CDR3 protein: ASSVGTGTRDYSYEQY; clone size: -; CDR3 length: 16; V gene: TRBV9; J gene: TRBJ2-7
CDR3 protein: ASSLMGGINTGELF; clone size: -; CDR3 length: 14; V gene: TRBV7-3; J gene: TRBJ2-2
CDR3 protein: ASSIGRHTEAF; clone size: once; CDR3 length: 11; V gene: TRBV19; J gene: TRBJ1-1
CDR3 protein: ASSHLGQGAF; clone size: -; CDR3 length: 10; V gene: TRBV4-1; J gene: TRBJ1-1
CDR3 protein: AWGRQKNSPLH; clone size: -; CDR3 length: 11; V gene: TRBV30; J gene: TRBJ1-6
CDR3 protein: ASSLDRRQYGYT; clone size: -; CDR3 length: 12; V gene: TRBV5-4; J gene: TRBJ1-2
CDR3 protein: ASSPNNLAKQY; clone size: -; CDR3 length: 11; V gene: TRBV14; J gene: TRBJ2-7
CDR3 protein: ASSLEPGQGISEQY; clone size: -; CDR3 length: 14; V gene: TRBV5-1; J gene: TRBJ2-7
CDR3 protein: ASSLGSTDYEQY; clone size: -; CDR3 length: 12; V gene: TRBV5-1; J gene: TRBJ2-7
CDR3 protein: ASSWMAGSDTQY; clone size: -; CDR3 length: 12; V gene: TRBV6-2/TRBV6-3; J gene: TRBJ2-3
CDR3 protein: ASSLVKDRGQGYT; clone size: -; CDR3 length: 13; V gene: TRBV7-2; J gene: TRBJ1-2
CDR3 protein: ASSVGNGGGPETQY; clone size: -; CDR3 length: 14; V gene: TRBV9; J gene: TRBJ2-5
CDR3 protein: ASSADPNTEAF; clone size: -; CDR3 length: 11; V gene: TRBV9; J gene: TRBJ1-1
CDR3 protein: ASSFGLSQETQY; clone size: -; CDR3 length: 12; V gene: TRBV12-3/TRBV12-4; J gene: TRBJ2-5
CDR3 protein: ASSAGTGSFDEQF; clone size: -; CDR3 length: 13; V gene: TRBV11-3; J gene: TRBJ2-1
CDR3 protein: ASSPNRGEGCT; clone size: -; CDR3 length: 11; V gene: TRBV18; J gene: TRBJ1-2
CDR3 protein: ASSFGARLEWEQF; clone size: -; CDR3 length: 13; V gene: TRBV5-4; J gene: TRBJ2-1
CDR3 protein: ASSPRTGTINYGYT; clone size: -; CDR3 length: 14; V gene: TRBV18; J gene: TRBJ1-2
CDR3 protein: SATAEHGEAF; clone size: -; CDR3 length: 10; V gene: TRBV20-1; J gene: TRBJ1-1